This T cell receptor beta chain was identified during a study of blood T cell repertoires in COVID-19. The table lists this clone with a few counts. CDR1 is SGHVS, CDR2 FQNEAQ, per germline. V lost 2 bases to trimming and J lost 4 bases, with 21 bases between them. The CDR3 covers 18 residues. Produced via immunoSEQ multiplex PCR; TCRdb's table is partial and in-frame only. The data contain about 210,000 clones, roughly 81% of them singletons. Specimen: peripheral blood. This receptor was taken from a woman between 50 and 59 years old with active or convalescent COVID-19. The chain is built from TRBV7-8 and TRBJ2-1; a possible D gene is TRBD2 (7 bases). CDR3 sequence (DNA): TGTGCCAGCAGCTTAAGGGGGAGGGGGGATGTGGCATACAATGAGCAGTTCTTC. Translation: CASSLRGRGDVAYNEQFF.